Ten or more counts support the clone carrying this T cell receptor (beta chain). Its target is not known. For TCR, cDNA came from 5'RACE template switching, which added a universal primer site and UMIs. Using its own MiXCR run on the 5' RACE reads, TCRdb lists one record per CDR3 protein. The sample holds 95,000 to 100,000 distinct CDR3 sequences, 4.5% to 6% seen once. From germline, CDR1 is SGHAT and CDR2 FQNNGV. CDR3 length: 15 residues. V lost 1 base, J lost 2 bases, and 3 bases stayed unmatched. These data come from a study of T cells after yellow fever vaccination. Study-wide results and limits: Re-detected after boosting: most primary clones, around 96% of CD4 and 80% to 90% of CD8.

This chain joins TRBV11-2 and TRBJ2-5; 8 bases line up with TRBD2. The receptor was isolated from a man between 18 and 35 years old who received the YFV17D yellow fever vaccine. Source: CD8+ T cells sorted from PBMCs, taken 10 days after the yellow fever booster vaccination. The chain's CDR3 is CASSLVGGGQETQYF. In DNA, the CDR3 is TGTGCCAGCAGCTTAGTAGGCGGGGGGCAAGAGACCCAGTACTTC.